Below, one T cell receptor beta chain is given with its context. This entry comes from a study of cytomegalovirus exposure and HLA in healthy donors. PCR involved 60 Vbeta and 13 Jbeta primers. Repertoires were generated with immunoSEQ multiplex PCR, while TCRdb's copy carries only in-frame clones and drops some. The sample includes fewer than 200,000 clones, 82% of them seen just once. Trimming at V came to 3 bases and at J to 5 bases, leaving 15 bases not matched to a gene. Germline V gene lookup returns CDR1 SQVTM and CDR2 ANQGSEA. The CDR3 consists of 16 residues. The TCR sequence derives from a girl between 5 and 17 years old in good health and CMV-seropositive. The sequencing sample was made of PBMCs. The chain has TRBV29-1 and TRBJ1-2, with 7 bases that match TRBD1. In nucleotides, the CDR3 is TGCAGCGTTGATCGATCGGGCAGGGGGTTGGGTTATGGCTACACCTTC. It is translated as CSVDRSGRGLGYGYTF.